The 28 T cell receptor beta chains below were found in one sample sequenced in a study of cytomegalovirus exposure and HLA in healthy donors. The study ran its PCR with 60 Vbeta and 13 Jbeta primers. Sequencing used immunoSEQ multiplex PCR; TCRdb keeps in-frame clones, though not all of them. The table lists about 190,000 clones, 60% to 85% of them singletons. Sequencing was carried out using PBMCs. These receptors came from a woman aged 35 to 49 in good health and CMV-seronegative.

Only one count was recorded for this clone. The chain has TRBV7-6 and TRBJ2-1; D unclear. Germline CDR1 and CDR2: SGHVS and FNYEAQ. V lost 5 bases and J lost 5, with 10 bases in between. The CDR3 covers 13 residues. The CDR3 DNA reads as TGTGCCAGCAGCACCACCCGGGACAATGAGCAGTTCTTC. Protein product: CASSTTRDNEQFF.

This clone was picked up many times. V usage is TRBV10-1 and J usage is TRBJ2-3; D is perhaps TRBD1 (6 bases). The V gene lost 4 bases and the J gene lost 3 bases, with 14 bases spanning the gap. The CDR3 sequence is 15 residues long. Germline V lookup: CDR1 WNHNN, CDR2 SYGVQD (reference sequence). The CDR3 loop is CASSAPTGGTDTQYF. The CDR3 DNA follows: TGCGCCAGCAGTGCGCCGACAGGTGGGACAGATACGCAGTATTTT.

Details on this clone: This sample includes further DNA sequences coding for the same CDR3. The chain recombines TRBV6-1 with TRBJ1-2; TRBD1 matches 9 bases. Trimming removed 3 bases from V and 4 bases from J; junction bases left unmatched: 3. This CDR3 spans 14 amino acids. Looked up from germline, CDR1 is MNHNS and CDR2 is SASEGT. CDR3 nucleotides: TGTGCCAGCAGTGAGGGGGGACAGGGCTATGGCTACACCTTC. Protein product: CASSEGGQGYGYTF.

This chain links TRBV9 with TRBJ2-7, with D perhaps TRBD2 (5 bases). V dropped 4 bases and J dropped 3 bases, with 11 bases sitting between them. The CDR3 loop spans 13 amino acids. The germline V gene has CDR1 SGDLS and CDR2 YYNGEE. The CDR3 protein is CASSRTDYYEQYF. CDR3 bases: TGTGCCAGCAGCAGGACCGACTACTACGAGCAGTACTTC.

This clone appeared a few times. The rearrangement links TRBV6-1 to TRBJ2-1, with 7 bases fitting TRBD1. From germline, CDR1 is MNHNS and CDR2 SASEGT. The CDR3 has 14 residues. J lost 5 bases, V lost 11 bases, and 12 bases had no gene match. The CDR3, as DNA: TGTGCCGGGTCCAGGGGGACAGTGAACAATGAGCAGTTCTTC. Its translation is CAGSRGTVNNEQFF.

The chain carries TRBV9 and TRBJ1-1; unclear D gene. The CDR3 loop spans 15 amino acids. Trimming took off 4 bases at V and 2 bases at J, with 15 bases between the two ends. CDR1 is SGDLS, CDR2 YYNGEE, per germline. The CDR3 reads CASSPDRGRNTEAFF. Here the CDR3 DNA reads TGTGCCAGCAGCCCAGATAGAGGGAGAAACACTGAAGCTTTCTTT.

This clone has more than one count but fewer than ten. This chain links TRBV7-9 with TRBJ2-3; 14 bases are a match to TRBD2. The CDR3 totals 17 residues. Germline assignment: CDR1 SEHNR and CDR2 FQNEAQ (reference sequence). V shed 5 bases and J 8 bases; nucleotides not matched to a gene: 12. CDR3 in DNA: TGTGCCAGCAGCAAGGGACTAGCGGGAGTTTTTTCTGGTACGCAGTATTTT. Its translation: CASSKGLAGVFSGTQYF. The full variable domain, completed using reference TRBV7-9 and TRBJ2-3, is DTGVSQNPRHKITKRGQNVTFRCDPISEHNRLYWYRQTLGQGPEFLTYFQNEAQLEKSRLLSDRFSAERPKGSFSTLEIQRTEQGDSAMYLCASSKGLAGVFSGTQYFGPGTRLTVL.

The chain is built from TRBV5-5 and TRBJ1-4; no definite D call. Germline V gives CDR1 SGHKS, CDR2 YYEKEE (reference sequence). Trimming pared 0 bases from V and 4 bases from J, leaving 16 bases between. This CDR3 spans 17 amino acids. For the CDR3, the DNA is TGTGCCAGCAGCTTGGCCCAGCCCGGATCGGGTAATGAAAAACTGTTTTTT. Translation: CASSLAQPGSGNEKLFF.

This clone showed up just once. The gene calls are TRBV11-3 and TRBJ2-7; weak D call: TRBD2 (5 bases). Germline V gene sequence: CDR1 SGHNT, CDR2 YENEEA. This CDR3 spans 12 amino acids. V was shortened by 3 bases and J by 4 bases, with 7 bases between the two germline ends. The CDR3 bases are TGTGCCAGCAGCTTGTCGGGGTACGAGCAGTACGTC. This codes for CASSLSGYEQYV.

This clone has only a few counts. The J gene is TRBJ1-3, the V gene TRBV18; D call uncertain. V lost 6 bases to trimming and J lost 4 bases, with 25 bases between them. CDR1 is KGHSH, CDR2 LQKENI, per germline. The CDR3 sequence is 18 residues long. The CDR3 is CASSPGRLGGMSGNTIYF. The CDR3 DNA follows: TGTGCCAGCTCCCCGGGTCGGCTGGGAGGAATGTCGGGAAACACCATATATTTT.

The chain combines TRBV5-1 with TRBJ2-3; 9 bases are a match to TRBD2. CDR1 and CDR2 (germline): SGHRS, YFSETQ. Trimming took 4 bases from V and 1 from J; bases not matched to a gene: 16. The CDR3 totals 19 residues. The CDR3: CASSLMGLAGPRRTDTQYF. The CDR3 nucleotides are TGCGCCAGCAGCCTGATGGGGCTAGCGGGGCCGCGGCGCACAGATACGCAGTATTTT.

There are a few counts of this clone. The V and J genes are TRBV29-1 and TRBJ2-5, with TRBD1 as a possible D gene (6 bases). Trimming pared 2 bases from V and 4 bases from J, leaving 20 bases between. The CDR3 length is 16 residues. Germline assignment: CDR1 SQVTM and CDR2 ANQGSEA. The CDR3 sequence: CSVEMAVGVQGETQYF. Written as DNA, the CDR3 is TGCAGCGTTGAAATGGCGGTCGGGGTACAGGGAGAGACCCAGTACTTC.

In DNA form, the CDR3 reads TGTGCCAGCAGCTTTGTTACAACTAATGAAAAACTGTTTTTT. Its protein is CASSFVTTNEKLFF. J is TRBJ1-4 and V is TRBV5-8; no reliable D call. The CDR3 sequence is 14 residues long. The V end was cut by 2 bases, the J end by 0 bases, with 5 bases between. Germline CDR1 SGHTS, CDR2 YDEGEE.

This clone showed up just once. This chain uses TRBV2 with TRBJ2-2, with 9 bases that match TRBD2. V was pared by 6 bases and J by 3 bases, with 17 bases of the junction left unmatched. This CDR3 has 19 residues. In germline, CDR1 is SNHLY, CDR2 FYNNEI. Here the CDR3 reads CASRAGSQGSGRYTGELFF. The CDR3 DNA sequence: TGTGCCAGCAGGGCCGGGAGTCAGGGCAGCGGGAGGTACACCGGGGAGCTGTTTTTT.

CDR3 nucleotide sequence: TGTGCCAGCAGCGTAGAACTGGGGCCGGGGACCCAGTACTTC. This gives the protein CASSVELGPGTQYF. The chain couples TRBV9 to TRBJ2-5; D possibly corresponds to TRBD1 (5 bases). V lost 0 bases and J lost 7, with 13 bases in between. Germline loops: CDR1 SGDLS, CDR2 YYNGEE. The CDR3 contains 14 residues.

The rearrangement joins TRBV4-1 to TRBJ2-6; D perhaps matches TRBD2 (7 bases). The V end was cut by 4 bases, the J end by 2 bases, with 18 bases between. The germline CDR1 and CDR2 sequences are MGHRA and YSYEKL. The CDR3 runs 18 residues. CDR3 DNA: TGCGCCAGCAGCCTCAAAGGGGGAGGGCCTACTGGGGCCAACGTCCTGACTTTC. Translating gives CASSLKGGGPTGANVLTF.

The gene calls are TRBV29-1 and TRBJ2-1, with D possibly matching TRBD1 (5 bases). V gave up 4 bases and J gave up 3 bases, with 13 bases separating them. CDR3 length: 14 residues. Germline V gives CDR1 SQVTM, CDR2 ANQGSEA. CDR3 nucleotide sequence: TGCAGCGTTGGAATTCGACAGTACTACAATGAGCAGTTCTTC. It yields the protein CSVGIRQYYNEQFF.

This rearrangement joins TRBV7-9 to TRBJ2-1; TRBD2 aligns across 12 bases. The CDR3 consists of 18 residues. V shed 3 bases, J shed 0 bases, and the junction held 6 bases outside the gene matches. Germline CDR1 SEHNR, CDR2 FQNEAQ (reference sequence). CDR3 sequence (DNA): TGTGCCAGCAGCTTTCCAACGACTAGCGGGAGCTCCTACAATGAGCAGTTCTTC. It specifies CASSFPTTSGSSYNEQFF.

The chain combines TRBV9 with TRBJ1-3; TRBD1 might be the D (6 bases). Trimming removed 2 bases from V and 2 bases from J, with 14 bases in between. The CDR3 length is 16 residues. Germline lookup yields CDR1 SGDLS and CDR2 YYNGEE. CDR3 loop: CASSVMGAGTGNTIYF. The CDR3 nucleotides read TGTGCCAGCAGCGTCATGGGGGCAGGAACTGGAAACACCATATATTTT.

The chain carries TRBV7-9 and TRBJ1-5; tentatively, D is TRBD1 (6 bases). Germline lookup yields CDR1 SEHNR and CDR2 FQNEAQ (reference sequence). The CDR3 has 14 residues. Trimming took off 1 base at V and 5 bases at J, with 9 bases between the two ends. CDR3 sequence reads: CASSLGGLDQPQHF. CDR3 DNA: TGTGCCAGCAGCTTAGGGGGGCTCGATCAGCCCCAGCATTTT.

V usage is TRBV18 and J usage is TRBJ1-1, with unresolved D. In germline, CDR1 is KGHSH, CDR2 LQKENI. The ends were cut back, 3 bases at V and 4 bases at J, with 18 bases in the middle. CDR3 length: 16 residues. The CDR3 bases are TGTGCCAGCTCACCCTTTTCACAGTGGGAGGCCACTGAAGCTTTCTTT. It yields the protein CASSPFSQWEATEAFF.

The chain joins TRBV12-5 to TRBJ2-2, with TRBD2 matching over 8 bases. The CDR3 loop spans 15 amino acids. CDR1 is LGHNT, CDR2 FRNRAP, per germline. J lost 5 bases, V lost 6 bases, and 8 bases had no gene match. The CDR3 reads CASGPPAGATGELFF. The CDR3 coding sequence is TGTGCTAGTGGCCCCCCAGCGGGAGCGACCGGGGAGCTGTTTTTT.

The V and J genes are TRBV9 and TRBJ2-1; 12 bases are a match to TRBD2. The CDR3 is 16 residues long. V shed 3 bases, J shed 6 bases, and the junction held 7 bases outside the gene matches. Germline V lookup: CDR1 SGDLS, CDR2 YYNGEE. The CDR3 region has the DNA TGTGCCAGCAGCGCGCCCGGGACTAGCGGGTTCAATGAGCAGTTCTTC. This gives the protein CASSAPGTSGFNEQFF.

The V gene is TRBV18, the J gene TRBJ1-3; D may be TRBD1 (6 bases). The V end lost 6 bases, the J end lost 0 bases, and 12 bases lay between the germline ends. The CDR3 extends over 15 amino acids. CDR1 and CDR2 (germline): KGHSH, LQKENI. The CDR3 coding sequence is TGTGCCAGCTCCCCGGGACAAACCTCTGGAAACACCATATATTTT. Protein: CASSPGQTSGNTIYF.

The CDR3 loop reads CASSEGGWGLSEKLFF. The CDR3 bases are TGTGCCAGCAGTGAAGGGGGGTGGGGGCTTAGTGAAAAACTGTTTTTT. The V gene is TRBV6-1, the J gene TRBJ1-4, with a tentative D call TRBD1 (6 bases). The germline V gene encodes CDR1 MNHNS and CDR2 SASEGT. This CDR3 has 16 amino acids. V was pared by 1 base and J by 7 bases, with 16 bases between.

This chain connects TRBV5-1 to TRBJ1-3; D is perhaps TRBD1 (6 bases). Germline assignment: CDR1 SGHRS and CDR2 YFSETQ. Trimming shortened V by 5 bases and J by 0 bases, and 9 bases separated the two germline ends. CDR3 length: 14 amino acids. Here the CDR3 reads CASSRGSSGNTIYF. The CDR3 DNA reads TGCGCCAGCAGTAGGGGGAGCTCTGGAAACACCATATATTTT.

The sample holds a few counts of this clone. The CDR3 protein is CASSLDEGKLFF. The CDR3 region has the DNA TGTGCCAGCAGCTTAGATGAGGGAAAACTGTTTTTT. V and J are TRBV11-3 and TRBJ1-4; D gene ambiguous. The CDR3 is made up of 12 amino acids. V was shortened by 0 bases and J by 10 bases, with 6 bases between the two germline ends. Germline lookup yields CDR1 SGHNT and CDR2 YENEEA.

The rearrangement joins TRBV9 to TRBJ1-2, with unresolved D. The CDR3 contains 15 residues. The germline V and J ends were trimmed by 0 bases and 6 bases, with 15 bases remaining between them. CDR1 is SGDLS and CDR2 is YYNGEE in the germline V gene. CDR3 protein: CASSVGHSNSNGYTF. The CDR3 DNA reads TGTGCCAGCAGCGTAGGTCACTCTAACTCAAATGGCTACACCTTC.